What follows describes a single TCR beta chain. Its antigen is not yet known. Per-base quality was not reported, and no clone a single base away is much larger than it. Each collaborating institution followed its own protocols to collect whole blood in K2EDTA tubes. Collaborator samples were shipped for TCRbeta analysis as frozen whole blood, isolated PBMCs, or DNA extracted from either sample type. TCRbeta CDR3 regions were amplified from genomic DNA using the immunoSEQ Assay, a bias-controlled multiplex PCR. Concerning the study's data processing: The number of nucleated cells in each sample was estimated by amplification of reference gene primers within the assay. To quantify the absolute abundance of each unique TCRbeta CDR3 rearrangement, sequence reads were collapsed and filtered. Productive Simpson clonality was computed per sample as the square root of Simpson's diversity index over productive rearrangements. In its TCRdb copy, this immuneACCESS table keeps in-frame sequences only and misses some clones. Where compared with another copy, unresolved V genes explain less than half of these, and the others have no known cause. The V and J calls and clone size are taken from that table; D and trimming were inferred from the DNA. This sample gives 120,000 or so clones in total; roughly four fifths of them show up just once. 12% of the sample lies in the top ten.

This sample was taken from a study of blood T cell repertoires in COVID-19 (dated by TCRdb to about 2020). Study-wide context: Samples from collaborators originated in the United States, Italy and Spain and spanned both the acute and convalescent phases of COVID-19. The prospective study material was composed of cDNA or gDNA derived from T cells, B-cell-depleted T cells, or PBMCs. Samples came from the ongoing ImmuneRACE study (first 160 participants) plus 1,254 subjects from 6 global collaborators. The sample metadata nearly always contained a de-identified subject ID, COVID-19 status, age in years and sex. Subjects who had been exposed to COVID-19, were actively infected with it, or had recovered from it provided the deeply sampled blood TCRbeta repertoires that made up the dataset. The repertoires were released in a freely available public database intended as a resource for research on the immune response to SARS-CoV-2. Where HLA class I and class II types were available, the types were taken from metadata supplied by the sample provider, not from assay-based typing.

Broader findings and caveats from the paper: The quantity of clinical and demographic metadata differed by source and by participant and was supplied without curation.

The CDR3, from cysteine to phenylalanine, totals 13 residues. Just CDR3 DNA is preserved here, 39 bases in frame from base 1. Looking up the germline V gene yields CDR1 MDHEN and CDR2 SYDVKM. V lost 11 bases and J lost 9 bases, and the count of bases not matched to a germline gene is 9. The sequence joins TRBV28 to TRBJ1-6, and TRBD1 matches 8 of the central bases. This clonotype originated in a man in his 60s with acute or convalescent COVID-19. Material: peripheral blood. DNA sequence: TGTGCCGGACAGGGCTTGGGTAGTTCACCCCTCCACTTT. This codes for CAGQGLGSSPLHF.